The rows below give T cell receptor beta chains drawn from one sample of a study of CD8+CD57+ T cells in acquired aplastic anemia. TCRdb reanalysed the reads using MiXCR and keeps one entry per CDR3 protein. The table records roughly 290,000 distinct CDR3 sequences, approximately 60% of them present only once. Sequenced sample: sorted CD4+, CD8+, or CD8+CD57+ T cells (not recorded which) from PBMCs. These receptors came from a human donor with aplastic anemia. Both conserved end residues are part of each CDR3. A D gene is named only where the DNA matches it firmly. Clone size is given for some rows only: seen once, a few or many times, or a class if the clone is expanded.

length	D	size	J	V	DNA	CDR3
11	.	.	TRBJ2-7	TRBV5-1	TGCGCCAGCAGCTTTGCTGAGGAGCAGTGCTTC	CASSFAEEQCF
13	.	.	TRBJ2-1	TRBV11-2	TGTGCCAGCAGCTTGTCAGAGGGCAATGAGCAGTTCTTC	CASSLSEGNEQFF
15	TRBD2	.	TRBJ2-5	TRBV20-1	TGCAGTGCTAGGCCCCCACTAGCGGGCCAAGAGACCCAGTACTTC	CSARPPLAGQETQYF
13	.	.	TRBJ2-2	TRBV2	TGTGCCAGCAGCGTAACCAGCGGGGGGGAGCTGTTTTTT	CASSVTSGGELFF
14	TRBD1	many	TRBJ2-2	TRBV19	TGTGCCAGTAGAACAACAGGGGATACCGGGGAGCTGTTTTTT	CASRTTGDTGELFF
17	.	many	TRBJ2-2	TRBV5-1	TGCGCCAGCAGCCTGCTCCAAAACTCCGCGAACACCGGGGAGCTGTTTTTT	CASSLLQNSANTGELFF
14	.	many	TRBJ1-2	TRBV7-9	TGTGCCAGCAGCTCTGTCCGATTGGATTATGGCTACACCTTC	CASSSVRLDYGYTF
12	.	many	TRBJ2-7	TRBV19	TGTGCCAGTAGTCCCGGTCTCTACGAGCAGTACTTC	CASSPGLYEQYF
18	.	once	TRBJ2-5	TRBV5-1	TGCGCCAGCAGCTTGGCACTCTCACGAAGGACAAGAATGGAGACCCAGTACTTC	CASSLALSRRTRMETQYF
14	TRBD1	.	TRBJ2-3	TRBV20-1	TGCAGTGCTAATGCAGGGACAGGGGGAGATACGCAGTATTTT	CSANAGTGGDTQYF
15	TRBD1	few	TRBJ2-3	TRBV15	TGTGCCACCAGCAGAGATCCCACAGGGGTGGATACGCAGTATTTT	CATSRDPTGVDTQYF
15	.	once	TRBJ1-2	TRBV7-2	TGTGCCAGCAGCTTGGTATCGGGCTCGGTCTATGGCTACACCTTC	CASSLVSGSVYGYTF
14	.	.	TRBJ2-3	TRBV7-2	TGTGCCAGCAGCTACTACAGATTCACAGATACGCAGTATTTT	CASSYYRFTDTQYF
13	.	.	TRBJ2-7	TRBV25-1	TGTGCCAGCAGCGATTCTAGGCAGCACGAGCAGTACTTC	CASSDSRQHEQYF
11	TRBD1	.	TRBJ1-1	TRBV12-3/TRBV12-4	TGTGCCAGCAGTCTGACAGGGTCGGCTTTCTTT	CASSLTGSAFF
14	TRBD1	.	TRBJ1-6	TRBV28	TGTGCCAGCAGTCTCAGGGGGCAGAATTCACCCCTCCACTTT	CASSLRGQNSPLHF
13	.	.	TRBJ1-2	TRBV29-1	TGCAGCTTGGCGGGGCGCACTAACTATGGCTACACCTTC	CSLAGRTNYGYTF
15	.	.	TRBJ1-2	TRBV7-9	TGTGCCAGCAGCCGCCGAGGGCAGGATGACTATGGCTACACCTTC	CASSRRGQDDYGYTF